The present entry profiles one TCR beta chain with its context. No antigen is known for it. Germline is not matched at one junction end, which may reflect a read error. Germline CDR1 SEHNR, CDR2 FQNEAQ (reference sequence). The CDR3 covers 16 residues. The entry originates in a study of cytomegalovirus exposure and HLA in healthy donors. The study ran its PCR with 60 Vbeta and 13 Jbeta primers. Clones were sequenced by immunoSEQ multiplex PCR, and TCRdb holds only the in-frame ones, with some missing. The table records about 150,000 clones, about 79% of them present only once. Study results and limitations: Later on, analysis showed that most CMV-associated TCR beta chains appeared to be HLA-restricted. Sequencing depth across donors, presence/absence analyses assumed, was roughly uniform. Among donors in an Asian-associated ancestry cluster, a later analysis reportedly found fewer N-insertions than the approximately 700-donor mean.

The rearrangement uses TRBV7-9 and TRBJ1-4; D may be TRBD1 (6 bases). The TCR sequence derives from a male donor in good health and CMV-seronegative. The source material was PBMCs. CDR3 bases: TGTGCCAGCAGCCCACAGGGACGGGCAACTAATAAAAAACTGTTTTTT. Amino acids: CASSPQGRATNKKLFF.